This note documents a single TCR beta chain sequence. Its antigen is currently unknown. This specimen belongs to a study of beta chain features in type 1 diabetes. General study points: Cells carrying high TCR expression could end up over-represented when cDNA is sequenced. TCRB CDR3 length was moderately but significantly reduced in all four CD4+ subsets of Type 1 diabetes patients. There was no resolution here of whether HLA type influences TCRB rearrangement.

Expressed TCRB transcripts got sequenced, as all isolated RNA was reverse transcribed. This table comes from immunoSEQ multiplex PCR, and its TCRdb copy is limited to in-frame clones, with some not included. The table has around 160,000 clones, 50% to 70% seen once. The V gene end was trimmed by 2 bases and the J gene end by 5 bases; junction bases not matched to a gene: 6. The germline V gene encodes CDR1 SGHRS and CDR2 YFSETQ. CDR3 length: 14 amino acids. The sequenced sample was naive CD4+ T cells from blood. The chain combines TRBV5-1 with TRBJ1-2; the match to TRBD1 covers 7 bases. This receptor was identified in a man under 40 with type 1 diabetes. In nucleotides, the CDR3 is TGCGCCAGCAGCTTCACAGGGGCAGGGTATGGCTACACCTTC. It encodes CASSFTGAGYGYTF.